A selection of T cell receptor beta chains follows, all from one sample in a study of CD8 T cells in Susac syndrome. A single record per CDR3 protein comes from TCRdb applying MiXCR to the immunoSEQ multiplex PCR reads. The table has approximately 180,000 distinct CDR3 sequences, approximately 96% seen once. Source material: CD4+ T cells from PBMCs. The receptor source for this set is a human donor with multiple sclerosis. The CDR3 runs from the conserved cysteine through the conserved F or W. The D gene is left open where the match is weak.

v_call	d_call	j_call	cdr3_nt	cdr3_aa
TRBV13	TRBD2	TRBJ2-5	TGTGCCAGCAGCTTAGGACTAGCGGGGTACCAAGAGACCCAGTACTTC	CASSLGLAGYQETQYF
TRBV29-1	.	TRBJ1-1	TGCAGCGCTTCCTCCTCGACAGTTGAAGCTTTCTTT	CSASSSTVEAFF
TRBV24-1	.	TRBJ1-5	TGTGCCACCAGTGAGGCCGGGCAGCCCCAGCATTTT	CATSEAGQPQHF
TRBV9	.	TRBJ1-5	TGTGCCAGCAGCGGAAGACAGTATAGCAATCAGCCCCAGCATTTT	CASSGRQYSNQPQHF
TRBV29-1	.	TRBJ2-5	TGCAGCGTTGCACAGGCGGTTGGGGAGACCCAGTACTTC	CSVAQAVGETQYF
TRBV9	TRBD2	TRBJ2-7	TGTGCCAGCAGCGTAGGACTAGCGGGGGTCTACGAGCAGTACTTC	CASSVGLAGVYEQYF
TRBV7-9	.	TRBJ2-7	TGTGCCAGCAGCTTAGGGTCGGGGGCAGCCTACGAGCAGTACTTC	CASSLGSGAAYEQYF
TRBV27	TRBD1	TRBJ2-7	TGTGCCAGCAGGGGGTCGTATGCAGGGGGTCGGGAGCAGTACTTC	CASRGSYAGGREQYF
TRBV30	TRBD2	TRBJ2-7	TGTGCCTGGAGATACAGCGGGGGGGCCAGGGAGGAGCAGTACTTC	CAWRYSGGAREEQYF
TRBV9	.	TRBJ2-5	TGTGCCAGCAGCGTAGGTGGGGAGACCCAGTACTTC	CASSVGGETQYF
TRBV3-1	.	TRBJ2-5	TGTGCCAGCAGCCCTGGGAGGCTCCAAGAGACTCAGTACTTC	CASSPGRLQETQYF